This TCR beta chain came from a study of T-cell memory formation after mild COVID-19. The CDR3 consists of 12 residues. Trimming cost V 4 bases and J 5 bases, with 9 bases left between them. Germline values: CDR1 SGHTA, CDR2 FQGNSA. Many counts were recorded for this clonotype. TCRdb reprocessed the 5' RACE reads via MiXCR and lists one record per CDR3 protein. The sample contains about 350,000 distinct CDR3 sequences, more than 20% of which appear only once. Input material: PBMCs or a T cell subset sorted from them (not recorded which). This TCR was sampled from a man between 18 and 35 years old who had mild COVID-19 (a few samples of this study predate the infection). Cell type and time point are not known. V is TRBV7-2 and J is TRBJ2-7, with D unresolved. The CDR3, as DNA: TGTGCCAGCAGCTCCGGGTTTGACGAGCAGTACTTC. Protein product: CASSSGFDEQYF.